This TCR beta chain appears in the sequencing data of a study of OX40 agonist ivuxolimab in advanced cancers. Background for the entire study: Ivuxolimab, which targeted the costimulatory receptor OX40 (CD134), was an agonistic, fully human IgG2 monoclonal antibody. Intravenous ivuxolimab was administered to patients every 2 weeks at six dose levels: 0.01, 0.1, 0.3, 1.5, 3 and 10 mg/kg. Of the approximately 50 dose-escalation patients, hepatocellular carcinoma was present in about 20, melanoma in roughly 15, renal cell carcinoma in 9 and head and neck cancer in 9. In the dose-escalation cohort, 82.7% of patients were male, and the mean age was approximately 64 years, with a range of roughly 20 to 80. Prior anti-PD-1, anti-PD-L1 or anti-CTLA-4 therapy was permitted, and checkpoint inhibitors had been received by about 37% of dose-escalation patients. Partial responses occurred in three dose-escalation patients: two with cutaneous melanoma and one with hepatocellular carcinoma. Peripheral TCRbeta sequencing aimed to test whether ivuxolimab altered TCR sequence diversity and caused clonal T-cell expansion. The paper describes the monotherapy dose-escalation part (N of about 50 patients) of the phase I trial of ivuxolimab.

Results the study describes overall, beyond this receptor: The antigen specificity of the peripheral T cells that underwent clonal expansion was not determined. In the 0.1-3.0 mg/kg groups, partial responders had among the lowest normalized peripheral clonal expansion, particularly in CD8+ T cells. At doses of 0.1 to 3.0 mg/kg, clonal expansion of both CD4+ and CD8+ blood T cells was observed from baseline to week 6. Low levels of normalized T-cell clonal expansion were also seen in some nonresponding patients. After ivuxolimab, more expanded clones were found on average in CD8+ T cells than in CD4+ T cells.

The trial excluded patients who had a history of autoimmune disease or who were on systemic immunosuppression. Peripheral blood for TCR sequencing was collected from all dose cohorts at baseline, on cycle 4 day 1, and on cycle 7 day 1. Samples were obtained from an open-label, multicenter, first-in-human phase I dose-escalation trial of ivuxolimab. Adults with locally advanced or metastatic melanoma, renal cell, hepatocellular, or head and neck squamous cell carcinoma were enrolled in the trial. Before TCR sequencing, CD4+ T cells and CD8+ T cells were sorted from peripheral blood as separate populations. On this clone itself: Which antigen it targets is not known. It has no much larger one-base neighbor in the sample; base qualities were not kept.

V and J are truncated by 3 bases and 3 bases respectively, leaving an intervening sequence of 5 bases. The CDR3 covers 12 residues, taking in both the cysteine and the phenylalanine. The retained sequence is limited to the CDR3, 36 bases, with the frame set at the first base. The germline V gene (reference sequence) supplies CDR1 LNHNV and CDR2 YYDKDF. To sequence the TCRbeta CDR3 region, genomic DNA was isolated from the sorted cells. The immunoSEQ Assay was used to sequence the TCRbeta CDR3 regions. TCRdb mirrors the immuneACCESS table, restricted to in-frame sequences. Some clones are absent from its copies; in checked studies, under half trace to an unresolved V gene, and the reason for the others is unknown. Across this sample there are approximately 15,000 clones, with roughly four fifths seen only once. The biggest ten clones account for about 12% of the sample.

Specimen: CD4+ or CD8+ T cells sorted from blood, collected in a trial of the OX40 agonist ivuxolimab. Recombination joined TRBV15 with TRBJ2-5, with no confident D gene call. The TCR comes from an adult with an advanced solid tumor such as melanoma, head and neck, liver or kidney cancer. The CDR3 loop reads CATSRTEETQYF. The nucleotides read TGTGCCACCAGCAGGACCGAAGAGACCCAGTACTTC.